Listed below are T cell receptor beta chains from one sample, sequenced in a study of T cells in Graves' hyperthyroidism and ophthalmopathy. MiXCR was run by TCRdb on the multiplex PCR reads, yielding one entry per CDR3 protein. The data hold approximately 690,000 distinct CDR3 sequences, with about 20% observed a single time. Sequencing used blood. All receptors derive from a young man with Graves' ophthalmopathy. Each CDR3 is given with its conserved first and last residue.

TRBJ2-3 | TRBV20-1 | CSARSAQNPSTDTQYF
TRBJ2-2 | TRBV3-1 | CASSQAGHTGELFF
TRBJ1-2 | TRBV28 | CASSSPGTGGAYGYTF
TRBJ2-7 | TRBV29-1 | CSVEDLNTAPYEQYF
TRBJ2-1 | TRBV20-1 | CSASEQHHEQFF
TRBJ2-2 | TRBV6-1 | CASTPRGVYTGELFF
TRBJ2-5 | TRBV5-6 | CASSLRTHTPETQYF
TRBJ1-6 | TRBV20-1 | CSAPSPGQRNSYNSPLHF
TRBJ2-5 | TRBV5-1 | CASSLVSSGGETQYF
TRBJ2-5 | TRBV6-6 | CASSYLGSGAQETQYF
TRBJ1-1 | TRBV28 | CASSEGGGVNTEAFF
TRBJ2-2 | TRBV5-1 | CASSSGTGGPGELFF
TRBJ1-1 | TRBV9 | CASSGQGTGPSEAFF
TRBJ1-6 | TRBV11-2 | CASSRRQRGVGSPLHF
TRBJ2-4 | TRBV4-1 | CASSQDQDSEKNIQYF
TRBJ2-7 | TRBV27 | CASSSTGTAYEQYF
TRBJ2-5 | TRBV12-3/TRBV12-4 | CASSLARRDRVKIQETQYF
TRBJ2-3 | TRBV7-3 | CASSLKEGRSTDTQYF
TRBJ1-2 | TRBV28 | CASSSQGRGGYTF
TRBJ2-6 | TRBV30 | CAWSVLETGANVLTF
TRBJ2-3 | TRBV6-1 | CASKIRGLSTDTQYF
TRBJ1-1 | TRBV12-3/TRBV12-4 | CASSQAGRRATEAFF
TRBJ1-1 | TRBV11-2 | CASSLDSIKRRGAYETEAFF
TRBJ2-1 | TRBV4-3 | CASSQVLADNEQFF
TRBJ2-3 | TRBV4-3 | CASSQSTGGRAKDTQYF
TRBJ2-5 | TRBV9 | CASSVASGGTGVETQYF
TRBJ1-2 | TRBV27 | CASSQGGSYTF
TRBJ2-3 | TRBV11-3 | CASSLVSFGGTQYF
TRBJ2-1 | TRBV3-1 | CASSQERTGPYNEQFF
TRBJ1-1 | TRBV3-1 | CASSHRGSEAFF